The source of this TCR beta chain is a study of blood T cell repertoires in COVID-19 (TCRdb year 2020). About the investigation overall: Collaborator samples came from the United States, Italy and Spain and covered acute and convalescent phases of COVID-19. The material from the prospective study consisted of cDNA or gDNA derived from T cells, B-cell-depleted T cells, or PBMCs. Subjects who had been exposed to COVID-19, were actively infected with it, or had recovered from it provided the deeply sampled blood TCRbeta repertoires that made up the dataset. The repertoires were made available in a free public database intended to serve as a resource for research on the immune response to SARS-CoV-2. The samples were drawn from the first 160 participants of the ongoing ImmuneRACE study and from 1,254 subjects provided by 6 global collaborators. The sample metadata nearly always contained a de-identified subject ID, COVID-19 status, age in years and sex. Where available, HLA class I and class II types were taken from metadata supplied by the sample provider and were not determined by assay-based typing. On the study overall, not on this receptor specifically: Clinical and demographic metadata were provided uncurated, with the amount varying by source and participant.

V and J lose 7 bases and 5 bases, and a span of 14 bases separates them. The CDR3 runs 13 amino acids, cysteine and phenylalanine included. Here the CDR3 DNA is all that survives: 39 bases in frame from base 1. The immunoSEQ Assay, a bias-controlled multiplex PCR, was used to amplify TCRbeta CDR3 regions from genomic DNA. The source study handled its data this way. The number of nucleated cells in each sample was estimated by amplification of reference gene primers within the assay. To quantify the absolute abundance of each unique TCRbeta CDR3 rearrangement, sequence reads were collapsed and filtered. For each sample, productive Simpson clonality was calculated as the square root of Simpson's diversity index over productive rearrangements. TCRdb retrieved this table from immuneACCESS and kept in-frame rearrangements only. Not all clones are present; in checked studies, unresolved V genes account for under half, and no reason is known for the remainder. From that table come the V and J calls and clone size; the DNA was used to work out D and trimming. The sample table records 250,000 to 300,000 clones; around 81% of these occur just once. Clones ranked in the top ten supply around 3.6% of the sample.

Enrolling through a virtual design, the prospective study's participants ranged in age from roughly 18 to 89 years and lived across some 22 United States geographic areas. To assign participants to cohorts, the prospective study relied on clinical history that participants themselves reported in a screening survey and a study questionnaire. ImmuneRACE Cohort 3 recovered participants were defined by two consecutive negative NP/OP PCR tests, healthcare professional clearance, or symptom resolution. In the prospective study, whole blood, serum and a nasopharyngeal or oropharyngeal swab were collected from each participant by mobile phlebotomists. Prospective study participants could optionally give additional blood draws and questionnaires over an approximately two-month period. Before DNA extraction, blood samples from the prospective study were shipped at room temperature or frozen. Notes on this clone: There is no known antigen for this receptor. One base away there is no much larger clone; base qualities are not given.

Sequencing was done on a sample of PBMCs or T cells enriched from blood (not recorded which). This TCR was sampled from a man aged 45-65 years who had recovered from COVID-19. The rearranged chain carries TRBV12-3 or TRBV12-4 and TRBJ1-1, with the identity of the D gene unclear. The DNA is as follows: TGTGCCAGCAACAACCCGGGAAGGACTGAAGCTTTCTTT. Its product reads: CASNNPGRTEAFF.